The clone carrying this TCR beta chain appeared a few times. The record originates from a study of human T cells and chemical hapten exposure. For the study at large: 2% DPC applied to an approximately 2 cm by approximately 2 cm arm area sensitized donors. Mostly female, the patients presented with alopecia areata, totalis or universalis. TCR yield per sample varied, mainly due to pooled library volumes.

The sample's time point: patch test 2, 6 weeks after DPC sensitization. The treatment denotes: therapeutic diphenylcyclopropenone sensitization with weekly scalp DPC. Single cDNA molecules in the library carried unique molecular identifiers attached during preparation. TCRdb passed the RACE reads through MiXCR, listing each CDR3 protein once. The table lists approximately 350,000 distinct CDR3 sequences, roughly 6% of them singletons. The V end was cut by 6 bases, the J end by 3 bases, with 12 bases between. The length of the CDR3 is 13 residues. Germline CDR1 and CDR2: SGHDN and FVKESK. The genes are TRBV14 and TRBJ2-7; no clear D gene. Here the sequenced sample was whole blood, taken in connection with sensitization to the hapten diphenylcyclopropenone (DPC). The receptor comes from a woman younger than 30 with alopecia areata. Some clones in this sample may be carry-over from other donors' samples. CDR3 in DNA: TGTGCCAGCAGTCTAAGGGCCCTCTACGAGCAGTACTTC. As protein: CASSLRALYEQYF.